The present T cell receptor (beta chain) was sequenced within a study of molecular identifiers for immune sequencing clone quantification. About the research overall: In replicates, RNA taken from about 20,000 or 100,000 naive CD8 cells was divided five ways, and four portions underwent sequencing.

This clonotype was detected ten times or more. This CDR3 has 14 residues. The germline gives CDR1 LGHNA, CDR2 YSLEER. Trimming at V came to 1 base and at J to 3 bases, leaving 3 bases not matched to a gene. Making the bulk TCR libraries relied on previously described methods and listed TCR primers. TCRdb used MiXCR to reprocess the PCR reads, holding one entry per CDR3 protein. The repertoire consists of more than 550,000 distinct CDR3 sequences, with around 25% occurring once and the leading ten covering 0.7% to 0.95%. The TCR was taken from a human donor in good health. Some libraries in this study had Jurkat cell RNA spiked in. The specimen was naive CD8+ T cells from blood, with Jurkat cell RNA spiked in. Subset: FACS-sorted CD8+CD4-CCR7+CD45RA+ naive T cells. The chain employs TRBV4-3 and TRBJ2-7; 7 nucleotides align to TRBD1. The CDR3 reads CASSQARQGYEQYF. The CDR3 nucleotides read TGCGCCAGCAGCCAAGCCCGACAGGGCTACGAGCAGTACTTC.